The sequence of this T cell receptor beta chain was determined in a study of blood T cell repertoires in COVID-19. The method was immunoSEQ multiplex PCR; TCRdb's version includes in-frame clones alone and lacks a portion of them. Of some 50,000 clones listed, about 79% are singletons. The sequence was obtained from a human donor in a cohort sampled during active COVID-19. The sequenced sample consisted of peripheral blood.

This CDR3 is CASSESNGRNSPLHF. The CDR3 region has the DNA TGCGCCAGCAGTGAGTCGAATGGCAGAAATTCACCCCTCCACTTT. The chain is built from TRBV10-2 and TRBJ1-6; D not resolved. Germline V gene sequence: CDR1 WSHSY, CDR2 SAAADI. Between the trimmed V and J ends, which lost 0 bases and 7 bases, there was a span of 10 bases. The CDR3 is 15 residues long.